These T cell receptor beta chains were read from a single sample in a study of cytomegalovirus exposure and HLA in healthy donors. TCRdb's table, derived via immunoSEQ multiplex PCR, lists solely in-frame clones and lacks some. The table has around 130,000 clones, approximately 72% seen once. The source material was PBMCs. Receptor source: a human donor in good health. Both conserved end residues are part of each CDR3. The order of the fields is V gene, J gene, clone size, D gene, CDR3 DNA, CDR3 protein. A D gene is named only where the DNA matches it firmly. Not all rows give a size; the values are once, few, many and, for expanded clones, a class.

V: TRBV5-1
J: TRBJ2-5
size: -
D: TRBD2
DNA: TGCGCCAGCAGCTTGACTAGCGGGGAGCAAGAGACCCAGTACTTC
CDR3: CASSLTSGEQETQYF

V: TRBV2
J: TRBJ2-7
size: -
D: -
DNA: TGTGCCAGCAGTGACGGAGGAAACGAGCAGTACTTC
CDR3: CASSDGGNEQYF

V: TRBV28
J: TRBJ2-7
size: -
D: -
DNA: TGTGCCAGCAGCCCGGACACCTTTGAACTATCCTACGAGCAGTACTTC
CDR3: CASSPDTFELSYEQYF

V: TRBV7-2
J: TRBJ2-5
size: few
D: TRBD2
DNA: TGTGCCAGCAGCTTAGGACTAGCGCTACAAGAGACCCAGTACTTC
CDR3: CASSLGLALQETQYF

V: TRBV2
J: TRBJ2-7
size: -
D: -
DNA: TGTGCCAGCAGTGATCCGCCAGGGTCCTACGAGCAGTACTTC
CDR3: CASSDPPGSYEQYF

V: TRBV6-6
J: TRBJ2-7
size: -
D: -
DNA: TGTGCCAGCAAGCAGGGGACCTACGAGCAGTACTTC
CDR3: CASKQGTYEQYF

V: TRBV9
J: TRBJ2-7
size: -
D: TRBD2
DNA: TGTGCCAGCAGCCCTAGGACTAGCGGGAGCTACGAGCAGTACTTC
CDR3: CASSPRTSGSYEQYF

V: TRBV2
J: TRBJ1-2
size: -
D: TRBD1
DNA: TGTGCCAGCAGAGTTGACAGGGAGGATGGCTACACCTTC
CDR3: CASRVDREDGYTF

V: TRBV19
J: TRBJ2-4
size: -
D: TRBD1
DNA: TGTGCCAGTAGTCCAACAGGGGTTGGAGCCAAAAACATTCAGTACTTC
CDR3: CASSPTGVGAKNIQYF

V: TRBV7-2
J: TRBJ2-7
size: -
D: -
DNA: TGTGCCAGCAGCTTAGGAACATTCTCCTACGAGCAGTACTTC
CDR3: CASSLGTFSYEQYF

V: TRBV6-1
J: TRBJ1-4
size: -
D: -
DNA: TGTGCCAGCAGTGAGGGGAGCCGGAGTGAAAAACTGTTTTTT
CDR3: CASSEGSRSEKLFF

V: TRBV27
J: TRBJ1-2
size: once
D: TRBD1
DNA: TGTGCCAGCAGGAGGACGGGACAGGGGGCTGGTGGCTACACCTTC
CDR3: CASRRTGQGAGGYTF

V: TRBV7-6
J: TRBJ2-1
size: few
D: TRBD2
DNA: TGTGCCAGCAGCCTAGCGGGAGTGGTGAATGAGCAGTTCTTC
CDR3: CASSLAGVVNEQFF

V: TRBV11-2
J: TRBJ2-3
size: -
D: -
DNA: TGTGCCAGCAGCTTAGAAAGGGGGGGAACAGATACGCAGTATTTT
CDR3: CASSLERGGTDTQYF

V: TRBV5-4
J: TRBJ2-3
size: -
D: TRBD1
DNA: TGTGCCAGCAGCCGGGACAGGGCGGGAGATACGCAGTATTTT
CDR3: CASSRDRAGDTQYF

V: TRBV7-3
J: TRBJ2-1
size: -
D: TRBD1
DNA: TGTGCCAGCAGCCAGGGGCCGGGACAGGCCCCCTACAATGAGCAGTTCTTC
CDR3: CASSQGPGQAPYNEQFF

V: TRBV11-2
J: TRBJ2-7
size: -
D: TRBD1
DNA: TGTGCCAGCAGCTTAGTAGGTCGGACAGGGGGCTACGAGCAGTACTTC
CDR3: CASSLVGRTGGYEQYF

V: TRBV7-2
J: TRBJ2-7
size: -
D: -
DNA: TGTGCCAGCAGCTTAGCTGTCGGCGACTACTACGAGCAGTACTTC
CDR3: CASSLAVGDYYEQYF

V: TRBV23-1
J: TRBJ2-7
size: -
D: -
DNA: TGCGCCAGCACCTCAGGTCCCCTGTACGAGCAGTACTTC
CDR3: CASTSGPLYEQYF

V: TRBV5-4
J: TRBJ1-6
size: -
D: -
DNA: TGTGCCAGCAGCATAGGAACAGGGACGAGATCACCCCTCCACTTT
CDR3: CASSIGTGTRSPLHF

V: TRBV23-1
J: TRBJ2-3
size: -
D: TRBD1
DNA: TGCGCCAGCAGTCAATTGGACAGGGGTTATACGCAGTATTTT
CDR3: CASSQLDRGYTQYF

V: TRBV5-1
J: TRBJ1-1
size: -
D: -
DNA: TGCGCCAGCAGCGGACGGGAGGGTGAAGCTTTCTTT
CDR3: CASSGREGEAFF

V: TRBV29-1
J: TRBJ1-5
size: -
D: -
DNA: TGCAGCGTTGAGGGAGAGGTCGGGGGGTCCAGACAGCCCCAGCATTTT
CDR3: CSVEGEVGGSRQPQHF

V: TRBV30
J: TRBJ2-2
size: -
D: TRBD1
DNA: TGTGCCTGGAGTGTATCGACAGGGGGGCCCGGGGAGCTGTTTTTT
CDR3: CAWSVSTGGPGELFF

V: TRBV9
J: TRBJ2-6
size: -
D: TRBD2
DNA: TGTGCCAGCAGCGGGACGGGAGGGGCGCGGAGGGTAGAGGCTGGGGCCAACGTCCTGACTTTC
CDR3: CASSGTGGARRVEAGANVLTF

V: TRBV10-3
J: TRBJ1-2
size: -
D: TRBD1
DNA: TGTGCCATCAGGAACGGGACAGGGGGCTCTCATGGCTACACCTTC
CDR3: CAIRNGTGGSHGYTF

V: TRBV30
J: TRBJ1-6
size: -
D: TRBD1
DNA: TGTGCCTGGAGCTTCGGACAGGGCTATAATTCACCCCTCCACTTT
CDR3: CAWSFGQGYNSPLHF

V: TRBV13
J: TRBJ1-5
size: -
D: -
DNA: TGTGCCAGCAGCTTAGGCCATGGACAGCAGCCCCAGCATTTT
CDR3: CASSLGHGQQPQHF

V: TRBV10-3
J: TRBJ2-7
size: -
D: TRBD2
DNA: TGTGCCATCAGTCCGGCTAGCGGGAGCTACGAGCAGTACTTC
CDR3: CAISPASGSYEQYF

V: TRBV19
J: TRBJ1-2
size: -
D: TRBD1
DNA: TGTGCCAGCCGTTCGGACCCGAGGGAACAGGGGGGGAGCTATGGCTACACCTTC
CDR3: CASRSDPREQGGSYGYTF

V: TRBV7-8
J: TRBJ1-5
size: -
D: TRBD1
DNA: TGTGCCAGCAGCTTAGGGGGGACAGGAAGCAATCAGCCCCAGCATTTT
CDR3: CASSLGGTGSNQPQHF

V: TRBV29-1
J: TRBJ2-1
size: -
D: TRBD1
DNA: TGCAGCGGCGGGACAGGGGGTTTTTGGGATTACAATGAGCAGTTCTTC
CDR3: CSGGTGGFWDYNEQFF

V: TRBV6-6
J: TRBJ2-3
size: -
D: -
DNA: TGTGCCAGCAGTTTTTCGGGGGGCGCCGCAGATACGCAGTATTTT
CDR3: CASSFSGGAADTQYF

V: TRBV5-4
J: TRBJ1-4
size: once
D: TRBD1
DNA: TGTGCCAGCAACTTAGACCAGGGACAGGGGGAAAAACTGTTTTTT
CDR3: CASNLDQGQGEKLFF

V: TRBV27
J: TRBJ1-2
size: -
D: -
DNA: TGTGCCAGCAGTTTATTGGGCCAGGGAGGCTACACCTTC
CDR3: CASSLLGQGGYTF

V: TRBV4-2
J: TRBJ1-5
size: -
D: TRBD1
DNA: TGTGCCAGCAGCCAAGGACAGGGGCCCTATCAGCCCCAGCATTTT
CDR3: CASSQGQGPYQPQHF

V: TRBV7-2
J: TRBJ1-4
size: -
D: TRBD1
DNA: TGTGCCAGCAGCCAACCGGACAGGGCAGGACGAAAACTGTTTTTT
CDR3: CASSQPDRAGRKLFF

V: TRBV7-9
J: TRBJ1-1
size: -
D: -
DNA: TGTTCCAGCAGCTTAGTCGGGGGGACCGGGAACACTGAAGCTTTCTTT
CDR3: CSSSLVGGTGNTEAFF

V: TRBV30
J: TRBJ2-1
size: -
D: TRBD1
DNA: TGTGCCTGGACGCTCGGGACAGCCCCCAGCAATGAGCAGTTCTTC
CDR3: CAWTLGTAPSNEQFF

V: TRBV27
J: TRBJ2-7
size: -
D: -
DNA: TGTGCCAGCAGCCTTAAACAGGTTAGCTCCTACGAGCAGTACTTC
CDR3: CASSLKQVSSYEQYF

V: TRBV5-8
J: TRBJ1-2
size: few
D: -
DNA: TGTGCCAGCAGCCCAGGGATCCTGACGAACTATGGCTACACCTTC
CDR3: CASSPGILTNYGYTF

V: TRBV9
J: TRBJ2-7
size: -
D: -
DNA: TGTGCCAGCACGACGGGGAAGGCCTCCTACGAGCAGTACTTC
CDR3: CASTTGKASYEQYF

V: TRBV5-6
J: TRBJ1-2
size: -
D: TRBD1
DNA: TGTGCCAGCAGACGGACAGGGGGCAACTATGGCTACACCTTC
CDR3: CASRRTGGNYGYTF

V: TRBV28
J: TRBJ2-7
size: -
D: TRBD1
DNA: TGTGCCAGCAGCGAGGACAGGGAGAGCTCCTACGAGCAGTACTTC
CDR3: CASSEDRESSYEQYF

V: TRBV5-1
J: TRBJ1-2
size: -
D: TRBD1
DNA: TGCGCCAGCAGCTCACAGGGGAACTATGGCTACACCTTC
CDR3: CASSSQGNYGYTF

V: TRBV7-6
J: TRBJ1-1
size: -
D: -
DNA: TGTGCCAGCAGCTTATATAGGGGTGGGGACACTGAAGCTTTCTTT
CDR3: CASSLYRGGDTEAFF

V: TRBV10-3
J: TRBJ1-3
size: -
D: TRBD1
DNA: TGTGCCATCAGTGGAGCCGGACAGGGGAATCAGGATCTAAGTGGAAACACCATATATTTT
CDR3: CAISGAGQGNQDLSGNTIYF

V: TRBV7-9
J: TRBJ1-2
size: -
D: -
DNA: TGTTCCAGCAGCCTACGACAGACGTCACTATTGGATGGCTACACCTTC
CDR3: CSSSLRQTSLLDGYTF

V: TRBV19
J: TRBJ2-7
size: -
D: -
DNA: TGTGCCAGTAGTACCCCGGGCAGGGCCTACGAGCAGTACTTC
CDR3: CASSTPGRAYEQYF

V: TRBV18
J: TRBJ2-3
size: once
D: TRBD2
DNA: TGTGCCAGCTCACTGGCGGGGGTAACCACAGATACGCAGTATTTT
CDR3: CASSLAGVTTDTQYF

V: TRBV11-1
J: TRBJ1-2
size: -
D: TRBD1
DNA: TGTGCCAGCAGCTCTGGACCCAACAGGGACAGCAAGGACTATGGCTACACCTTC
CDR3: CASSSGPNRDSKDYGYTF

V: TRBV5-1
J: TRBJ2-2
size: -
D: TRBD2
DNA: TGCGCCAGCAGCGGATACGGGACTAGCGGGACCGGGGAGCTGTTTTTT
CDR3: CASSGYGTSGTGELFF

V: TRBV6-5
J: TRBJ1-1
size: -
D: -
DNA: TGTGCCAGCTTATGGGGCTCTGAAGCTTTCTTT
CDR3: CASLWGSEAFF

V: TRBV10-3
J: TRBJ1-2
size: -
D: -
DNA: TGTGCCAGTGGGGACTGGGAGAACTATGGCTACACCTTC
CDR3: CASGDWENYGYTF

V: TRBV27
J: TRBJ2-3
size: -
D: -
DNA: TGTGCCAGCAGTTTATCGATAGGGAGCGATGTGGGTAGCACAGATACGCAGTATTTT
CDR3: CASSLSIGSDVGSTDTQYF

V: TRBV28
J: TRBJ2-2
size: -
D: -
DNA: TGTGCCAGCAGGACTTCCGGGGAGCTGTTTTTT
CDR3: CASRTSGELFF

V: TRBV29-1
J: TRBJ2-3
size: -
D: -
DNA: TGCAGCGCCGAGACGCAGGGAGATACGCAGTATTTT
CDR3: CSAETQGDTQYF

V: TRBV19
J: TRBJ2-5
size: -
D: TRBD2
DNA: TGTGCCAGTAGTATTTCTAGCGGGAACCAAGAGACCCAGTACTTC
CDR3: CASSISSGNQETQYF